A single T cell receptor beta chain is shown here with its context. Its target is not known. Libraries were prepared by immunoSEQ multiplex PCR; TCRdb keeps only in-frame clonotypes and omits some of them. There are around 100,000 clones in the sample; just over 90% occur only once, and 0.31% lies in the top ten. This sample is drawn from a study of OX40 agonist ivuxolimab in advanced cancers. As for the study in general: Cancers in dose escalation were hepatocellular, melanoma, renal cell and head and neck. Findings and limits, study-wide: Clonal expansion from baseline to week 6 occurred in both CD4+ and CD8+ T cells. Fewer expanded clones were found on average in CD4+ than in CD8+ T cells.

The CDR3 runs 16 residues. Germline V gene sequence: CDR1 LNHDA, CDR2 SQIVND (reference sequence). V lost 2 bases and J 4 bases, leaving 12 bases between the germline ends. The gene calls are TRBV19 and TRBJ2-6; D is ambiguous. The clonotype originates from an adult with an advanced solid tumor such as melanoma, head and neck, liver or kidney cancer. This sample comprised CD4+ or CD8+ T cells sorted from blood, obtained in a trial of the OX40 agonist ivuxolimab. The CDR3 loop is CASSISLRAGANVLTF. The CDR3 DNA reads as TGTGCCAGTAGTATATCCCTCAGAGCAGGGGCCAACGTCCTGACTTTC. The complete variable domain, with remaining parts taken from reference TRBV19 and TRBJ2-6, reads DGGITQSPKYLFRKEGQNVTLSCEQNLNHDAMYWYRQDPGQGLRLIYYSQIVNDFQKGDIAEGYSVSREKKESFPLTVTSAQKNPTAFYLCASSISLRAGANVLTFGAGSRLTVL.